Following are 8 T cell receptor beta chains from one sample sequenced in a study of T cells in localized non-small cell lung cancer. Some clones are missing from TCRdb's copy, which holds only in-frame ones; the method was immunoSEQ multiplex PCR. The repertoire holds approximately 1,500 clones, with around 21% as singletons. This sample comprised lung tumor tissue, obtained before any cancer treatment. The receptors here all came from a male donor aged 60 or over with stage II squamous cell lung carcinoma.

CDR3 bases: TGTGCCAGTAGTACCGGGACAGGGGTCGGCAATGAGCAGTTCTTC. The encoded protein is CASSTGTGVGNEQFF. The chain uses TRBV19 and TRBJ2-1, with 10 bases matching TRBD1. V was clipped by 4 bases and J by 6 bases; unmatched bases: 6. The CDR3 covers 15 residues. CDR1 is LNHDA and CDR2 is SQIVND in the germline V gene (reference sequence).

This clone has just a few counts. The V call is TRBV6-8, the J call TRBJ1-6; D is uncertain. Germline CDR1 MNHGY, CDR2 SAAAGT. This CDR3 has 13 residues. Trimming took off 6 bases at V and 7 bases at J, with 10 bases between the two ends. The CDR3 coding sequence is TGTGCCAGCAGCCGGGCCGTGAATTCACCCCTCCACTTT. Amino acid sequence: CASSRAVNSPLHF.

The rearrangement joins TRBV29-1 to TRBJ1-2; TRBD1 matches 7 bases. J gave up 4 bases and V 5 bases, and 7 bases lay outside the gene matches. CDR1 and CDR2 (germline): SQVTM, ANQGSEA. The CDR3 runs to 13 residues. The CDR3 is CSVFLTGVYGYTF. The CDR3 nucleotides are TGCAGCGTTTTCTTAACAGGGGTCTATGGCTACACCTTC.

This clone is termed large. This chain links TRBV11-3 with TRBJ1-1, with TRBD1 as a possible D gene (5 bases). Germline V CDR1 and CDR2: SGHNT, YENEEA. The CDR3 length is 14 residues. The V end lost 3 bases, the J end lost 3 bases, and 11 bases lay between the germline ends. The CDR3 sequence: CASSLTGGDTEAFF. The DNA of the CDR3 is TGTGCCAGCAGCTTGACCGGAGGGGACACTGAAGCTTTCTTT.

This clone was observed a handful of times. The chain employs TRBV11-3 and TRBJ2-1; TRBD1 is a possible D gene (6 bases). CDR3 length: 16 residues. Trimming cost V 5 bases and J 4 bases, with 18 bases left between them. In germline, CDR1 is SGHNT, CDR2 YENEEA. For the CDR3, the DNA is TGTGCCAGCAGCCCCCAAATTCCTACAGGGTACAATGAGCAGTTCTTC. Its translation: CASSPQIPTGYNEQFF.

J is TRBJ2-5 and V is TRBV6-8, with TRBD2 as a possible D gene (6 bases). The CDR3 sequence is 16 residues long. Germline CDR1 reads MNHGY; CDR2 reads SAAAGT. V gave up 6 bases and J gave up 5 bases, with 22 bases separating them. The CDR3 here is CASSHQEGTRVETQYF. CDR3 sequence (DNA): TGTGCCAGCAGCCATCAGGAGGGGACCCGAGTCGAGACCCAGTACTTC.

The genes are TRBV10-2 and TRBJ1-5; the D gene is possibly TRBD1 (6 bases). The germline gives CDR1 WSHSY, CDR2 SAAADI. The CDR3 extends over 13 amino acids. V shed 7 bases and J shed 0 bases, with 7 bases lying between them. The CDR3 sequence is CASTQGSNQPQHF. DNA of the CDR3: TGCGCCAGCACACAGGGTAGCAATCAGCCCCAGCATTTT.

In this sample, this clone is large (0.1 to 1%). The junction differs from germline at one of its ends, possibly a read error. CDR3 amino acids: CAISLGKNTEAFF. DNA for the CDR3: TGTGCCATCAGTTTGGGAAAGAACACTGAAGCTTTCTTT. The V call is TRBV6-8, the J call TRBJ1-1, with no clear D. The length of the CDR3 is 13 residues. Germline V CDR1 and CDR2: MNHGY, SAAAGT.